This T cell receptor beta chain was obtained from a study of T cell responses to AZD1222 COVID-19 vaccine. Study conclusions and caveats: Among those given AZD1222, only five to seven were seropositive at baseline. Females outnumbered males among donors, who were mostly white British; clonal diversity was possibly underestimated. Increased Spike-specific TCR breadth and depth were observed after two AZD1222 doses. Spike-wide vaccine-associated CD4 TCRs dominated at 160-218 and 743-854.

This clone was seen once. Antigen: not known. The junction departs from germline at one end; a sequencing error may be responsible. Libraries were prepared by immunoSEQ multiplex PCR; TCRdb keeps only in-frame clonotypes and omits some of them. This repertoire shows 150,000 to 200,000 clones, 91% found once; its top ten account for about 1.9%. Germline assignment: CDR1 LGHNA and CDR2 YSLEER. This CDR3 is built from 13 residues. The sequenced sample was peripheral blood, obtained on day 0 of AZD1222 vaccination. The TCR sequence derives from an adult in good health. The gene calls are TRBV4-3 and TRBJ1-4; D ambiguous. CDR3 protein: CASSQGNQVQPHF. In DNA, the CDR3 is TGCGCCAGCAGCCAAGGGAACCAGGTCCAACCCCATTTT.